The 16 T cell receptor beta chains in this list originate from one sample, sequenced in a study of cytomegalovirus exposure and HLA in healthy donors. Primers: 60 Vbeta forward and 13 Jbeta reverse. TCRdb's copy holds only in-frame clones and misses some; the assay was immunoSEQ multiplex PCR. The sample yields about 160,000 clones, 75% to 90% seen once. The sequenced sample was PBMCs. These receptors came from a male donor in good health and CMV-seropositive.

This sequence joins TRBV7-8 and TRBJ2-2; D not certain. This CDR3 spans 12 amino acids. The germline V and J ends were trimmed by 5 bases and 2 bases, with 3 bases remaining between them. CDR1 and CDR2 (germline): SGHVS, FQNEAQ. The CDR3 DNA follows: TGTGCCAGCAGCCTTAACACCGGGGAGCTGTTTTTT. Amino acid sequence: CASSLNTGELFF.

This chain joins TRBV28 and TRBJ1-2; possibly TRBD1 for D (5 bases). CDR3 length equals 13 residues. Germline lookup yields CDR1 MDHEN and CDR2 SYDVKM. The germline V and J ends were trimmed by 2 bases and 3 bases, with 7 bases remaining between them. CDR3 DNA sequence: TGTGCCAGCAGTTTAGGGGCCGACTATGGCTACACCTTC. Protein: CASSLGADYGYTF.

There are a few counts of this clone. The chain links TRBV4-1 to TRBJ2-1; D remains unclear. Looked up from germline, CDR1 is MGHRA and CDR2 is YSYEKL. V lost 0 bases to trimming and J lost 10 bases, with 13 bases between them. CDR3 length: 14 residues. The CDR3 region has the DNA TGCGCCAGCAGCCAAGATGGTAGTTTGATAGAGCAGTTCTTC. It is translated as CASSQDGSLIEQFF.

V is TRBV19 and J is TRBJ1-6, with D unresolved. Trimming stripped 3 bases from V and 10 bases from J, with 7 bases between. Germline V gene sequence: CDR1 LNHDA, CDR2 SQIVND (reference sequence). The CDR3 extends over 12 amino acids. CDR3 in amino acids: CASSMSLSPLHF. The CDR3, as DNA: TGTGCCAGTAGTATGAGTCTATCACCCCTCCACTTT.

The V and J genes are TRBV6-1 and TRBJ2-2; 10 positions agree with TRBD2. J gave up 7 bases and V 4 bases, and 6 bases lay outside the gene matches. Per germline, CDR1 MNHNS and CDR2 SASEGT. This CDR3 comprises 15 residues. The CDR3 region has the DNA TGTGCCAGCAGTGTGGGAGCGGGAGGGGGCGGGGAGCTGTTTTTT. Its protein is CASSVGAGGGGELFF.

Points on this clone: Mismatch with germline at one junction end may stem from a read error. This chain's CDR3 is CSSSLTGDTQYF. CDR3 sequence (DNA): TGTTCCAGCAGCTTAACAGGGGATACGCAGTATTTT. J is TRBJ2-3 and V is TRBV7-9, with D possibly being TRBD1 (6 bases). CDR1 is SEHNR and CDR2 is FQNEAQ in the germline V gene (reference sequence). The CDR3 is 12 amino acids.

V and J are TRBV6-8 and TRBJ2-1; 15 bases align to TRBD2. Per germline, CDR1 MNHGY and CDR2 SAAAGT. With V trimmed by 6 bases and J by 6 bases, 3 bases remained unmatched. This CDR3 has 15 residues. The DNA of the CDR3 is TGTGCCAGCAGGGGACTAGCGGGAGGTCGCAATGAGCAGTTCTTC. This sequence encodes CASRGLAGGRNEQFF.

The gene calls are TRBV18 and TRBJ1-1, with D tentatively TRBD1 (6 bases). This CDR3 comprises 14 residues. Germline assignment: CDR1 KGHSH and CDR2 LQKENI. The ends were cut back, 3 bases at V and 3 bases at J, with 11 bases in the middle. The CDR3 DNA reads as TGTGCCAGCTCACCGTTCTCAGGGGACACTGAAGCTTTCTTT. It specifies CASSPFSGDTEAFF.

The count of this clone is one. This rearrangement joins TRBV11-2 to TRBJ1-3; D not certain. This CDR3 comprises 13 residues. V gave up 1 base and J gave up 8 bases, with 9 bases separating them. The germline CDR1 and CDR2 sequences are SGHAT and FQNNGV. Here the CDR3 reads CASSLVPRDTIYF. The CDR3 DNA reads TGTGCCAGCAGCTTAGTCCCTCGGGACACCATATATTTT.

This clone was picked up one time. The V call is TRBV5-4, the J call TRBJ2-3; 7 nucleotides agree with TRBD2. Germline V CDR1 and CDR2: SGHNT, YYREEE (reference sequence). CDR3 size: 14 residues. J lost 0 bases, V lost 10 bases, and 8 bases had no gene match. CDR3 in DNA: TGTGCCTCGGGAGATAGCGGGAGCACAGATACGCAGTATTTT. Its protein is CASGDSGSTDTQYF.

The chain is built from TRBV4-1 and TRBJ2-7; TRBD1 aligns across 9 bases. The V and J ends lost 4 bases and 9 bases, in that order; junction bases with no gene match: 13. Germline V lookup: CDR1 MGHRA, CDR2 YSYEKL. The CDR3 length is 15 residues. CDR3 residues: CASSRTLTGGEVQYF. The DNA for the CDR3 is TGCGCCAGCAGCCGGACCCTCACAGGGGGCGAAGTGCAGTACTTC.

This clone was picked up a small number of times. CDR3: CATSSPKARTGRAREQYF. The CDR3 DNA sequence: TGTGCCACCAGCAGTCCGAAAGCGCGGACAGGACGGGCTCGGGAGCAGTACTTC. The chain combines TRBV15 with TRBJ2-7; 7 bases are a match to TRBD1. Germline CDR1 LNHNV, CDR2 YYDKDF (reference sequence). There are 18 residues in the CDR3. The junction had 21 bases not matched to a gene; V was cut back by 3 bases and J by 7 bases.

The chain recombines TRBV28 with TRBJ1-4; D is possibly TRBD1 (5 bases). Germline CDR1 reads MDHEN; CDR2 reads SYDVKM. V was clipped by 3 bases and J by 0 bases, with 5 bases between them. The CDR3 extends over 14 amino acids. CDR3 bases: TGTGCCAGCAGTTTGGGGCCAACTAATGAAAAACTGTTTTTT. This translates into CASSLGPTNEKLFF.

J is TRBJ2-1 and V is TRBV28; tentative D call: TRBD2 (5 bases). The CDR3 runs to 12 residues. From germline, CDR1 is MDHEN and CDR2 SYDVKM. V gave up 6 bases and J gave up 8 bases, with 11 bases separating them. CDR3 region: CASRRASDEQFF. In DNA, the CDR3 is TGTGCCAGCAGGAGGGCCTCGGATGAGCAGTTCTTC.

This clone has just one count. CDR3 nucleotides: TGTGCCAGCAGCTTAGGAGGTATTTCCTACGAGCAGTACTTC. This codes for CASSLGGISYEQYF. This chain uses TRBV7-9 with TRBJ2-7; D gene unclear. V lost 1 base to trimming and J lost 1 base, with 8 bases between them. The CDR3 is 14 amino acids. Germline V CDR1 and CDR2: SEHNR, FQNEAQ (reference sequence).

This clone has just one count. CDR3 nucleotides: TGTGCCAGCAGCTTATCGCCTAGCGATTATACGCAGTATTTT. It codes for CASSLSPSDYTQYF. The chain joins TRBV11-3 to TRBJ2-3; a weak D match, TRBD2 (6 bases). V was trimmed by 2 bases and J by 7 bases, leaving 13 bases between them. Germline lookup yields CDR1 SGHNT and CDR2 YENEEA. This CDR3 is built from 14 residues.